One and the same sample provided the 15 T cell receptor beta chains below, sequenced in a study of shared T cell receptors in the human thymus. This table comes from immunoSEQ multiplex PCR, and its TCRdb copy is limited to in-frame clones, with some not included. The table lists roughly 410,000 clones, around 95% of them singletons. Sample: thymocytes. Source of these receptors: a human donor.

J is TRBJ1-2 and V is TRBV30; the D is unclear. Germline V CDR1 and CDR2: GTSNPN, SVGIG (reference sequence). The CDR3 is 13 amino acids. V lost 0 bases, J lost 5 bases, and 10 bases lay in between. CDR3 in amino acids: CAWSVLTPYGYTF. DNA of the CDR3: TGTGCCTGGAGTGTTTTGACTCCATATGGCTACACCTTC.

The CDR3 DNA follows: TGTGCCAGCAGCCCGAGTCGGGACACCTATGGCTACACCTTC. Its translation: CASSPSRDTYGYTF. The chain uses TRBV14 and TRBJ1-2; the D gene is possibly TRBD1 (6 bases). The V end was cut by 4 bases, the J end by 4 bases, with 13 bases between. Looked up from germline, CDR1 is SGHDN and CDR2 is FVKESK. The CDR3 extends over 14 amino acids.

V is TRBV5-6 and J is TRBJ1-2, with a possible D match to TRBD1 (6 bases). In germline, CDR1 is SGHDT, CDR2 YYEEEE. V lost 4 bases and J lost 6, with 19 bases in between. The CDR3 is 15 amino acids. CDR3 DNA: TGTGCCAGCAGCGCTTACAGGGTTTTCGTAGATGGCTACACCTTC. Amino acids: CASSAYRVFVDGYTF.

The chain uses TRBV18 and TRBJ2-3, with 10 bases fitting TRBD2. Germline assignment: CDR1 KGHSH and CDR2 LQKENI. V shed 3 bases, J shed 1 base, and the junction held 16 bases outside the gene matches. CDR3 length: 20 residues. CDR3 residues: CASSPQAVAGGSMGTDTQYF. The CDR3 nucleotides read TGTGCCAGCTCACCGCAAGCAGTAGCGGGAGGTAGCATGGGCACAGATACGCAGTATTTT. Looking up the rest from reference TRBV18 and TRBJ2-3 gives the full variable domain: NAGVMQNPRHLVRRRGQEARLRCSPMKGHSHVYWYRQLPEEGLKFMVYLQKENIIDESGMPKERFSAEFPKEGPSILRIQQVVRGDSAAYFCASSPQAVAGGSMGTDTQYFGPGTRLTVL.

This chain connects TRBV7-9 to TRBJ2-1; D gene ambiguous. Trimming removed 1 base from V and 6 bases from J, with 13 bases in between. The CDR3 is made up of 15 amino acids. Germline CDR1 is SEHNR and CDR2 is FQNEAQ (reference sequence). In DNA form, the CDR3 reads TGTGCCAGCAGCTTAGTAGGGTCCCCAAGCAATGAGCAGTTCTTC. The encoded protein is CASSLVGSPSNEQFF. The full variable domain, completed using reference TRBV7-9 and TRBJ2-1, is DTGVSQNPRHKITKRGQNVTFRCDPISEHNRLYWYRQTLGQGPEFLTYFQNEAQLEKSRLLSDRFSAERPKGSFSTLEIQRTEQGDSAMYLCASSLVGSPSNEQFFGPGTRLTVL.

This chain links TRBV19 with TRBJ2-6; 10 bases align to TRBD1. The CDR3 sequence is 18 residues long. From germline, CDR1 is LNHDA and CDR2 SQIVND (reference sequence). V trimming: 6 bases; J trimming: 2 bases; junction bases outside the gene matches: 10. The CDR3 DNA follows: TGTGCCAGTAGAAAAATCGGGACAGGGGCGGCTGGGGCCAACGTCCTGACTTTC. The encoded protein is CASRKIGTGAAGANVLTF. Full variable domain (remainder filled in from reference TRBV19 and TRBJ2-6): DGGITQSPKYLFRKEGQNVTLSCEQNLNHDAMYWYRQDPGQGLRLIYYSQIVNDFQKGDIAEGYSVSREKKESFPLTVTSAQKNPTAFYLCASRKIGTGAAGANVLTFGAGSRLTVL.

As DNA, the CDR3 is TGTGCCAGCTCACCAGGACAGGGGGTTCAGCCCCAGCATTTT. The encoded protein is CASSPGQGVQPQHF. This chain connects TRBV18 to TRBJ1-5; 10 nucleotides line up with TRBD1. Germline loops: CDR1 KGHSH, CDR2 LQKENI. The CDR3 has 14 residues. V shed 2 bases and J 6 bases; nucleotides not matched to a gene: 1. Filled out from reference TRBV18 and TRBJ1-5, the complete variable domain reads NAGVMQNPRHLVRRRGQEARLRCSPMKGHSHVYWYRQLPEEGLKFMVYLQKENIIDESGMPKERFSAEFPKEGPSILRIQQVVRGDSAAYFCASSPGQGVQPQHFGDGTRLSIL.

The CDR3 is CASSMVSRPCSGANVLTF. CDR3 nucleotide sequence: TGTGCCAGTAGTATGGTCTCCAGGCCATGCTCTGGGGCCAACGTCCTGACTTTC. The genes are TRBV19 and TRBJ2-6; D is undetermined. This CDR3 spans 18 amino acids. The V gene lost 3 bases and the J gene lost 0 bases, with 15 bases spanning the gap. From germline, CDR1 is LNHDA and CDR2 SQIVND (reference sequence).

The rearrangement joins TRBV7-9 to TRBJ1-2; tentative D call: TRBD1 (6 bases). In germline, CDR1 is SEHNR, CDR2 FQNEAQ (reference sequence). The CDR3 covers 13 residues. The V gene lost 6 bases and the J gene lost 4 bases, with 12 bases spanning the gap. DNA of the CDR3: TGTGCCAGCAGTTACAGGGACCCCTATGGCTACACCTTC. It encodes CASSYRDPYGYTF.

This clone was picked up one time. The gene calls are TRBV6-1 and TRBJ1-2; no clear D gene. The CDR3 covers 13 residues. The germline V gene has CDR1 MNHNS and CDR2 SASEGT. V was shortened by 7 bases and J by 1 base, with 10 bases between the two germline ends. CDR3 DNA: TGTGCCAGCAACCGGGGTTTTAACTATGGCTACACCTTC. As protein: CASNRGFNYGYTF.

This chain uses TRBV2 with TRBJ2-7; 11 nucleotides match TRBD2. V lost 4 bases and J lost 7; bases outside the gene matches: 9. CDR3 size: 15 residues. Per germline, CDR1 SNHLY and CDR2 FYNNEI. The CDR3 spells CASSGHSGRAFEQYF. The CDR3, as DNA: TGTGCCAGCAGTGGACATAGCGGGAGGGCCTTTGAGCAGTACTTC.

V usage is TRBV13 and J usage is TRBJ1-2, with a weak D call TRBD1 (6 bases). Germline CDR1 and CDR2: PRHDT and FYEKMQ (reference sequence). Trimming stripped 0 bases from V and 4 bases from J, with 12 bases between. The CDR3 has 15 amino acids. In nucleotides, the CDR3 is TGTGCCAGCAGCTTAGGGGGACACCCTACCTATGGCTACACCTTC. It specifies CASSLGGHPTYGYTF.

The rearrangement joins TRBV10-3 to TRBJ1-4; 8 bases fit TRBD1. This CDR3 is 18 amino acids long. V dropped 2 bases and J dropped 8; count of bases not matched to a gene: 16. CDR1 is ENHRY, CDR2 SYGVKD, per germline. CDR3 region: CAISERGDRSDAPEKLFF. The CDR3, as DNA: TGTGCCATCAGTGAGAGGGGGGACAGGTCGGACGCCCCCGAAAAACTGTTTTTT.

The chain has TRBV15 and TRBJ2-1; weak D call: TRBD2 (6 bases). Germline V lookup: CDR1 LNHNV, CDR2 YYDKDF (reference sequence). The V gene lost 8 bases and the J gene lost 0 bases, with 11 bases spanning the gap. CDR3 length: 14 amino acids. The CDR3: CATGAGLSYNEQFF. The CDR3 coding sequence is TGTGCCACCGGTGCGGGACTCTCCTACAATGAGCAGTTCTTC.

The chain combines TRBV9 with TRBJ1-1, with 11 bases fitting TRBD1. J lost 4 bases, V lost 7 bases, and 6 bases had no gene match. CDR3 length: 14 residues. Germline CDR1 is SGDLS and CDR2 is YYNGEE. As DNA, the CDR3 is TGTGCCAGCGACCTAGGGACAGGGGGCACTGAAGCTTTCTTT. This encodes CASDLGTGGTEAFF.